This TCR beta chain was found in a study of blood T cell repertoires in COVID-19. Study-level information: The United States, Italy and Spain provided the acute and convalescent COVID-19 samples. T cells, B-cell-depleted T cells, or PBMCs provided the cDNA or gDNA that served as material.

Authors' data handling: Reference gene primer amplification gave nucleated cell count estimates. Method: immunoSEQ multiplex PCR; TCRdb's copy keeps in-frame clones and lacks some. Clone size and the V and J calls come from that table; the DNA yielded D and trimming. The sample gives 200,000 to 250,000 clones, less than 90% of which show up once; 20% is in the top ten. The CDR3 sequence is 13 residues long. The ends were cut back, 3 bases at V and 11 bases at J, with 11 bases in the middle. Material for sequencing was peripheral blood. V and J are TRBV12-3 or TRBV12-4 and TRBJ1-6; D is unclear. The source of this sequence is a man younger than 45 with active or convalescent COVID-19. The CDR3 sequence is CASSFGGLTPLHF. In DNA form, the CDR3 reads TGTGCCAGCAGTTTCGGCGGGTTAACACCCCTCCACTTT.